The 11 T cell receptor beta chains below come from one sample, sequenced in a study of identical twins. Each CDR3 protein gets one entry after TCRdb re-called the 5' RACE reads with MiXCR. This table holds fewer than 900,000 distinct CDR3 sequences, around a sixth found once. This same sample was also part of a study on T cells expressing NK-cell markers.

The sample consisted of PBMCs. The receptor source for this set is a woman between 18 and 29 years old in good health.

In its sample, this clonotype was seen a few times. Here the CDR3 reads CASSFRTGGNEKLFF. CDR3 bases: TGTGCCAGCAGCTTCCGGACAGGGGGTAATGAAAAACTGTTTTTT. The gene calls are TRBV7-9 and TRBJ1-4, with 10 bases that match TRBD1. The V gene's germline CDR1 is SEHNR and CDR2 FQNEAQ (reference sequence). After removal of 3 bases from V and 4 bases from J, the junction contained 2 bases not matched to a gene. This CDR3 contains 15 residues.

The chain recombines TRBV29-1 with TRBJ1-1, with D perhaps matching TRBD1 (6 bases). CDR1 and CDR2 from the germline V gene are SQVTM and ANQGSEA. The CDR3 consists of 12 residues. The ends were cut back, 7 bases at V and 0 bases at J, with 9 bases in the middle. The CDR3 DNA reads TGCAGCGCCGGACAGCTGAACACTGAAGCTTTCTTT. This sequence encodes CSAGQLNTEAFF.

The V gene is TRBV20-1, the J gene TRBJ2-5; 12 positions agree with TRBD2. Looked up from germline, CDR1 is DFQATT and CDR2 is SNEGSKA (reference sequence). The ends lost 5 bases at V and 6 bases at J; junction bases unmatched: 4. The CDR3 covers 13 residues. CDR3 coding DNA: TGCAGTGCTGCGACTAGCGGGGGAAAGACCCAGTACTTC. This gives the protein CSAATSGGKTQYF.

V usage is TRBV29-1 and J usage is TRBJ2-2; D not resolved. There are 15 residues in the CDR3. Between the trimmed V and J ends, which lost 3 bases and 0 bases, there was a span of 11 bases. Germline-derived CDR1 and CDR2 are SQVTM and ANQGSEA. As DNA, the CDR3 is TGCAGCGTTGAGGTTCCGTCGGCGAACACCGGGGAGCTGTTTTTT. Encoded protein: CSVEVPSANTGELFF.

This clonotype was observed a few times. The chain recombines TRBV5-1 with TRBJ2-5; 11 bases agree with TRBD2. Germline CDR1 and CDR2: SGHRS and YFSETQ. The length of the CDR3 is 14 residues. V shed 4 bases, J shed 5 bases, and the junction held 4 bases outside the gene matches. Here the CDR3 reads CASSTSGSRETQYF. CDR3 nucleotides: TGCGCCAGCAGCACTAGCGGGAGTCGCGAGACCCAGTACTTC.

This clonotype has just a few counts. The chain links TRBV20-1 to TRBJ1-2; no clear D gene. This CDR3 contains 12 residues. Germline V gene data show CDR1 as DFQATT and CDR2 as SNEGSKA (reference sequence). The V end lost 1 base, the J end lost 6 bases, and 9 bases lay between the germline ends. This CDR3 reads CSARVIIDGYTF. CDR3 nucleotide sequence: TGCAGTGCTAGAGTCATAATCGATGGCTACACCTTC.

The rearrangement uses TRBV18 and TRBJ2-7; tentatively, D is TRBD2 (6 bases). The V gene's germline CDR1 is KGHSH and CDR2 LQKENI. The germline V and J ends were trimmed by 3 bases and 2 bases, with 11 bases remaining between them. This CDR3 comprises 14 residues. The CDR3 DNA sequence: TGTGCCAGCTCACCCGGGACTTGGGCCTACGAGCAGTACTTC. Amino acids: CASSPGTWAYEQYF.

This clonotype was seen more than once but under ten times. The chain carries TRBV5-1 and TRBJ2-1; D is undetermined. Germline V CDR1 and CDR2: SGHRS, YFSETQ. Trimming left V 5 bases short and J 7 bases short, with 10 bases between. The CDR3 loop spans 12 amino acids. In DNA form, the CDR3 reads TGCGCCAGCAGGGACGAAAGGAATGAGCAGTTCTTC. It is translated as CASRDERNEQFF.

This chain links TRBV20-1 with TRBJ2-7; D perhaps matches TRBD1 (6 bases). CDR3 length equals 16 residues. Trimming pared 0 bases from V and 4 bases from J, leaving 19 bases between. The V gene's germline CDR1 is DFQATT and CDR2 SNEGSKA (reference sequence). The CDR3 nucleotides are TGCAGTGCTAGAGACACGAGGACAGCAACTATTTACGAGCAGTACTTC. It specifies CSARDTRTATIYEQYF.

The chain is built from TRBV10-3 and TRBJ2-3, with 7 bases fitting TRBD1. Germline values: CDR1 ENHRY, CDR2 SYGVKD. V shed 4 bases, J shed 7 bases, and the junction held 5 bases outside the gene matches. CDR3 length: 13 amino acids. CDR3 in amino acids: CAISGPGGNTQYF. The CDR3 DNA reads TGTGCCATCAGTGGTCCAGGGGGTAATACGCAGTATTTT.

This clonotype turned up a few times. The chain is built from TRBV2 and TRBJ2-7, with a weak D call TRBD1 (5 bases). Germline V lookup: CDR1 SNHLY, CDR2 FYNNEI. Trimming pared 4 bases from V and 7 bases from J, leaving 14 bases between. The CDR3 is 13 residues long. The CDR3 region is CASSVFTGLEQYF. CDR3 DNA sequence: TGTGCCAGCAGTGTGTTTACAGGCCTAGAGCAGTACTTC.